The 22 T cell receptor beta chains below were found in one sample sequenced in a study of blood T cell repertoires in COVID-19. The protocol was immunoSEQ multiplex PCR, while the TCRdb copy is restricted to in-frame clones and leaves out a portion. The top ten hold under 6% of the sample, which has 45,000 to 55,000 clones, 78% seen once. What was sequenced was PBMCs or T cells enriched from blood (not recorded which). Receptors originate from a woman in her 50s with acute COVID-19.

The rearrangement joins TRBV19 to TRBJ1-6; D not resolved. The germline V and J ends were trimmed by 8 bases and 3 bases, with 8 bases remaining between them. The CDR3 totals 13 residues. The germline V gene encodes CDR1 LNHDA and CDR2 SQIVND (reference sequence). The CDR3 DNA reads TGTGCCAGTTCACAAAACTATAATTCACCCCTCCACTTT. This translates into CASSQNYNSPLHF.

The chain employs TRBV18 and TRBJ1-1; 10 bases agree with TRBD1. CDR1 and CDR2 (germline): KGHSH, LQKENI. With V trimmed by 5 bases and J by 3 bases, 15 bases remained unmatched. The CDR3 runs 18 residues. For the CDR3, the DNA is TGTGCCAGCTCAAGGGACAGGGGCCTCCAGGGAGTCGACACTGAAGCTTTCTTT. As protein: CASSRDRGLQGVDTEAFF.

The CDR3 sequence is CASSRLGGPYEQYF. The CDR3, as DNA: TGTGCCAGTAGTCGACTAGGAGGTCCCTACGAGCAGTACTTC. The chain joins TRBV19 to TRBJ2-7, with D tentatively TRBD2 (6 bases). Germline lookup yields CDR1 LNHDA and CDR2 SQIVND (reference sequence). V dropped 5 bases and J dropped 2 bases, with 13 bases sitting between them. CDR3 length equals 14 residues.

CDR3 bases: TGTGCCAGCAGCCATAACCAGGGTAGCTACAATGAGCAGTTCTTC. Protein sequence: CASSHNQGSYNEQFF. V usage is TRBV14 and J usage is TRBJ2-1; possible D gene TRBD1, 5 bases. V was clipped by 3 bases and J by 3 bases, with 12 bases between them. The germline CDR1 and CDR2 sequences are SGHDN and FVKESK. This CDR3 region has 15 residues.

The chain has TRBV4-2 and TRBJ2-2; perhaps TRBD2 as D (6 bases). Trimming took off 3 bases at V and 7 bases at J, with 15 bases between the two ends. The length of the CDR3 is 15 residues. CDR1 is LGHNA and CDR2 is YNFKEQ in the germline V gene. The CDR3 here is CASSQGQGRDGELFF. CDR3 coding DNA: TGTGCCAGCAGCCAGGGGCAAGGGCGGGACGGGGAGCTGTTTTTT.

CDR3 DNA: TGTGCCAGTAGTAACCAGGGCAGCAGCTCCTACGAGCAGTACTTC. Protein: CASSNQGSSSYEQYF. This sequence joins TRBV19 and TRBJ2-7; maybe TRBD1 (5 bases). The germline V gene has CDR1 LNHDA and CDR2 SQIVND (reference sequence). Trimming took 4 bases from V and 0 from J, leaving 13 bases between them. The CDR3 has 15 amino acids.

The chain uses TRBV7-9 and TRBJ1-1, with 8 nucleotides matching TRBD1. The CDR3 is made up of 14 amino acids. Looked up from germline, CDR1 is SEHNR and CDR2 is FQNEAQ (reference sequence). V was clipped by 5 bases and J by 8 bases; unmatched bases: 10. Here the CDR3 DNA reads TGTGCCAGCAGCCCAGGACAGGGTCCTCCCGAAGCTTTCTTT. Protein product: CASSPGQGPPEAFF.

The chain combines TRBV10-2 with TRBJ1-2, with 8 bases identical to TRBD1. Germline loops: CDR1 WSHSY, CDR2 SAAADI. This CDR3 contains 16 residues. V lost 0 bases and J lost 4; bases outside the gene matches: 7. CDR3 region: CASSESGTGFSYGYTF. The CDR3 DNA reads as TGCGCCAGCAGTGAGTCTGGGACAGGCTTTTCCTATGGCTACACCTTC.

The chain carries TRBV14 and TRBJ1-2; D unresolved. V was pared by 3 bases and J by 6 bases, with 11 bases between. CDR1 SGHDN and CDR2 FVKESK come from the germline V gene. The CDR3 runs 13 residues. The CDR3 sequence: CASSHEGGDGYTF. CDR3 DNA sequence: TGTGCCAGCAGCCATGAAGGCGGGGATGGCTACACCTTC.

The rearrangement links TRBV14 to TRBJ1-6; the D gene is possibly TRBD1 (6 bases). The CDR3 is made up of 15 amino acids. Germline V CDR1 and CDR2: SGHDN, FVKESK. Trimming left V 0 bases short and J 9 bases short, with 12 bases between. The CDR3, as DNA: TGTGCCAGCAGCCAAGACTCAGGGGCTGGTTCACCCCTCCACTTT. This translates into CASSQDSGAGSPLHF.

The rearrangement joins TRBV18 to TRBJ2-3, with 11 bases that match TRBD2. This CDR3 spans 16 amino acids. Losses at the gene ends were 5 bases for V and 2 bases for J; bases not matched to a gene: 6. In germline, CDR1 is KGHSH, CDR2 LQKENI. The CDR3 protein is CASSSRSGGATDTQYF. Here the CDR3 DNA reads TGTGCCAGCTCATCCCGTAGCGGGGGGGCCACAGATACGCAGTATTTT. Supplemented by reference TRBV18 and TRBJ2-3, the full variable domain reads NAGVMQNPRHLVRRRGQEARLRCSPMKGHSHVYWYRQLPEEGLKFMVYLQKENIIDESGMPKERFSAEFPKEGPSILRIQQVVRGDSAAYFCASSSRSGGATDTQYFGPGTRLTVL.

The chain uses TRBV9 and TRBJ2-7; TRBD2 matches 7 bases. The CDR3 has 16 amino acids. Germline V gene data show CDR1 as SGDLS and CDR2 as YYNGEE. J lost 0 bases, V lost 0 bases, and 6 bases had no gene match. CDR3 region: CASSVGPSGVSYEQYF. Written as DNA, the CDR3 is TGTGCCAGCAGCGTAGGGCCCAGCGGGGTCTCCTACGAGCAGTACTTC.

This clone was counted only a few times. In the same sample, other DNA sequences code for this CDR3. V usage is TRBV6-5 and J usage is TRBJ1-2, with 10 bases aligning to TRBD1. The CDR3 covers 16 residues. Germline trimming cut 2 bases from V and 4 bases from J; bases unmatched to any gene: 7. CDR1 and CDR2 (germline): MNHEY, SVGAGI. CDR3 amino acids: CASSYLRTGGGYGYTF. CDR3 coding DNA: TGTGCCAGCAGTTACCTCCGGACAGGGGGTGGCTATGGCTACACCTTC.

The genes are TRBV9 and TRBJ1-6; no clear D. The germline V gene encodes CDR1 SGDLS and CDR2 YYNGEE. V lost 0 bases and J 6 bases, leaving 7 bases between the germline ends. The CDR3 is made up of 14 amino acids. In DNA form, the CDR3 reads TGTGCCAGCAGCGTAGGGGCCTTTAATTCACCCCTCCACTTT. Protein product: CASSVGAFNSPLHF.

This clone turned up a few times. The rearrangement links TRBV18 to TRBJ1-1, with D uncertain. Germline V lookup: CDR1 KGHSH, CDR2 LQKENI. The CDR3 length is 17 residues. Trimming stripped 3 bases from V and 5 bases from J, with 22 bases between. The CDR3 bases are TGTGCCAGCTCACCGTCACCGGGTAAAGGTTTTCAGACTGAAGCTTTCTTT. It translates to CASSPSPGKGFQTEAFF.

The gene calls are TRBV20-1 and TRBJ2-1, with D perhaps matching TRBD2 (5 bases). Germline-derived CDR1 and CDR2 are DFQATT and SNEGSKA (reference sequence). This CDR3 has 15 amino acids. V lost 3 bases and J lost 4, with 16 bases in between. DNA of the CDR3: TGCAGTGCTAGTTCCGGGGAAGTAGGTTACAATGAGCAGTTCTTC. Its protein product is CSASSGEVGYNEQFF.

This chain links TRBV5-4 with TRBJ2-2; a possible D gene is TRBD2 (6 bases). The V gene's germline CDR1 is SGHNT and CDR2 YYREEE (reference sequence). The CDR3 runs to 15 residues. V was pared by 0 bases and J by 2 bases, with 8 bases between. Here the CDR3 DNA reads TGTGCCAGCAGCTTGGACGGGAGAAACACCGGGGAGCTGTTTTTT. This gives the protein CASSLDGRNTGELFF.

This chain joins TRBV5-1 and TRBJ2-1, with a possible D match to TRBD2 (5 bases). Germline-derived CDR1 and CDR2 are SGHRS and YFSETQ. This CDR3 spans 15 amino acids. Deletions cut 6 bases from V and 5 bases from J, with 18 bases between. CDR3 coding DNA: TGCGCCAGCACCCACCCTTTGGACTTGAACAATGAGCAGTTCTTC. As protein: CASTHPLDLNNEQFF.

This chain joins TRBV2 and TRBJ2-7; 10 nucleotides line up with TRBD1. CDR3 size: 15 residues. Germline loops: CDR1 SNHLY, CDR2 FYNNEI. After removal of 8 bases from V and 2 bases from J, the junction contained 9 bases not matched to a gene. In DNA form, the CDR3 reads TGTGCCAGCGGCTCCGGGACAGGGGTCACCTACGAGCAGTACTTC. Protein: CASGSGTGVTYEQYF.

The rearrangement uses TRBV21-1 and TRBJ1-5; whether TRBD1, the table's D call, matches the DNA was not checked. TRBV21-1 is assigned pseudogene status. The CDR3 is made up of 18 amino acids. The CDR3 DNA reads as TGTGCCAGCAGCACCGGACAGGCTAATAACGCTAGCAATCAGCCCCAGCATTTT. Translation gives CASSTGQANNASNQPQHF.

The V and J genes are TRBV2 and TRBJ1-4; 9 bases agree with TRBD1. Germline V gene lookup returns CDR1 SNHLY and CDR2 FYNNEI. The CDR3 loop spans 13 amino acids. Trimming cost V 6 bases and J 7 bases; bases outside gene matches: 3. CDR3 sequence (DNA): TGTGCCAGCAGGCCGACAGGGGGTGAAAAACTGTTTTTT. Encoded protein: CASRPTGGEKLFF.

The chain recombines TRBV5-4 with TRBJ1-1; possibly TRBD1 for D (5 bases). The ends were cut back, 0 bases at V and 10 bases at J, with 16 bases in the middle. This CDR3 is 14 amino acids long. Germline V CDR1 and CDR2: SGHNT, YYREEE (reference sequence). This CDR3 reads CASSLENVMQGAFF. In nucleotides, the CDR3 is TGTGCCAGCAGCTTGGAGAACGTGATGCAGGGAGCTTTCTTT.